The 27 T cell receptor beta chains in this list originate from one sample, sequenced in a study of blood T cell repertoires in COVID-19. Generated by immunoSEQ multiplex PCR, the TCRdb table keeps only in-frame clones and is missing some. Found here are approximately 260,000 clones, 75% to 90% of them singletons; the top ten hold 7.2%. Input material: peripheral blood. The receptor set was obtained from a man aged 55 to 70 who had recovered from COVID-19.

V is TRBV6-5 and J is TRBJ2-5; 8 bases fit TRBD2. This CDR3 is built from 14 residues. Trimming removed 6 bases from V and 5 bases from J; junction bases left unmatched: 8. CDR1 is MNHEY, CDR2 SVGAGI, per germline. In nucleotides, the CDR3 is TGTGCCAGCAGCCGACTCATAGCGGGGGAGACCCAGTACTTC. It specifies CASSRLIAGETQYF.

This chain connects TRBV5-1 to TRBJ1-6; D is uncertain. V shed 0 bases and J shed 0 bases, with 4 bases lying between them. Per the germline V gene, CDR1 is SGHRS and CDR2 is YFSETQ. The CDR3 totals 15 residues. CDR3 in amino acids: CASSLGSSYNSPLHF. The CDR3 bases are TGCGCCAGCAGCTTGGGGAGCTCCTATAATTCACCCCTCCACTTT.

Here the CDR3 reads CASSPLGGPVDEQFF. The CDR3 bases are TGTGCCAGCAGTCCATTGGGGGGGCCTGTGGATGAGCAGTTCTTC. This chain joins TRBV27 and TRBJ2-1; tentatively, D is TRBD2 (7 bases). This CDR3 region has 15 residues. CDR1 is MNHEY, CDR2 SMNVEV, per germline (reference sequence). V was cut by 5 bases and J by 8 bases, with 19 bases left in between.

This rearrangement joins TRBV7-6 to TRBJ2-7; TRBD1 matches 9 bases. The CDR3 is 15 residues long. The trim removed 1 base at V and 4 bases at J, leaving 5 bases unmatched. Germline-derived CDR1 and CDR2 are SGHVS and FNYEAQ. In DNA form, the CDR3 reads TGTGCCAGCAGCTTAGGCTTGGGACAGGGTTACGAGCAGTACTTC. Protein: CASSLGLGQGYEQYF.

This sequence joins TRBV7-9 and TRBJ1-1; D unresolved. This CDR3 region has 13 residues. Germline loops: CDR1 SEHNR, CDR2 FQNEAQ (reference sequence). Trimming shortened V by 0 bases and J by 6 bases, and 8 bases separated the two germline ends. The CDR3 region has the DNA TGTGCCAGCAGCTTAGCGGGAGGCGCTGAAGCTTTCTTT. It encodes CASSLAGGAEAFF.

The rearrangement uses TRBV30 and TRBJ1-4; D remains ambiguous. V gave up 1 base and J gave up 2 bases, with 17 bases separating them. CDR1 and CDR2 (germline): GTSNPN, SVGIG (reference sequence). The CDR3 is made up of 17 amino acids. The CDR3 DNA follows: TGTGCCTGGAGTGGGGCGGGTCGTCCCGGGACTAATGAAAAACTGTTTTTT. Its translation is CAWSGAGRPGTNEKLFF.

The chain combines TRBV6-5 with TRBJ1-1; D not certain. The V end lost 6 bases, the J end lost 1 base, and 12 bases lay between the germline ends. The germline V gene has CDR1 MNHEY and CDR2 SVGAGI. The length of the CDR3 is 14 residues. In DNA form, the CDR3 reads TGTGCCAGCAGGTCTATAGGGAGGAACACTGAAGCTTTCTTT. This translates into CASRSIGRNTEAFF.

This chain uses TRBV11-2 with TRBJ2-1, with 7 positions matching TRBD2. After removal of 7 bases from V and 3 bases from J, the junction contained 12 bases not matched to a gene. CDR3 length: 16 residues. Germline V CDR1 and CDR2: SGHAT, FQNNGV. The CDR3 loop reads CASTASPRGIYNEQFF. CDR3 nucleotides: TGTGCCAGCACCGCATCCCCGCGGGGGATCTACAATGAGCAGTTCTTC.

The chain couples TRBV5-1 to TRBJ2-3, with 13 positions matching TRBD2. This CDR3 region has 18 residues. Germline V gene data show CDR1 as SGHRS and CDR2 as YFSETQ. The V gene end was trimmed by 4 bases and the J gene end by 1 base; junction bases not matched to a gene: 9. The CDR3 region has the DNA TGCGCCAGCAGCCTTGGGACTAGCGGGGTGTTGGGCACAGATACGCAGTATTTT. It codes for CASSLGTSGVLGTDTQYF.

The chain links TRBV6-2 or TRBV6-3 to TRBJ2-7, with 7 bases fitting TRBD2. V was clipped by 2 bases and J by 3 bases; unmatched bases: 1. Per the germline V gene, CDR1 is MNHEY and CDR2 is SVGEGT. There are 13 residues in the CDR3. CDR3 sequence reads: CASSYGGVYEQYV. The CDR3 nucleotides read TGTGCCAGCAGTTACGGGGGGGTCTACGAGCAGTACGTC.

This clone has just one count. For the CDR3, the DNA is TGTGCCAGCAGCCAATCGCGGGGGTGGGCCGAGCAGTACTTC. This sequence encodes CASSQSRGWAEQYF. This chain joins TRBV3-1 (or the pseudogene TRBV3-2) and TRBJ2-7, with 7 positions matching TRBD2. The CDR3 totals 14 residues. Germline V lookup: CDR1 LGHDT, CDR2 YNNKEL (reference sequence). Germline trimming cut 2 bases from V and 6 bases from J; bases unmatched to any gene: 7.

The chain couples TRBV6-2 or TRBV6-3 to TRBJ2-7, with TRBD1 identical over 7 bases. CDR1 is MNHEY, CDR2 SVGEGT, per germline. The ends lost 5 bases at V and 3 bases at J; junction bases unmatched: 7. CDR3 length equals 14 residues. The DNA of the CDR3 is TGTGCCAGCAGTCGACAGGGTTCCGGCTACGAGCAGTACGTC. Amino acid sequence: CASSRQGSGYEQYV.

V is TRBV24-1 and J is TRBJ1-6; 8 positions match TRBD1. CDR1 and CDR2 from the germline V gene are KGHDR and SFDVKD. This CDR3 spans 16 amino acids. V gave up 4 bases and J gave up 7 bases; unmatched junction bases: 8. The CDR3 DNA follows: TGTGCCACCAGTGAAGGACAGGGCCGCTTCAATTCACCCCTCCACTTT. Its protein is CATSEGQGRFNSPLHF.

The V and J genes are TRBV7-5 and TRBJ1-5. TRBV7-5 is classified as a pseudogene. CDR3 size: 17 residues. Here the CDR3 reads CARSYDGGRGSNQPQHF. The CDR3 region has the DNA TGTGCCAGAAGCTACGACGGGGGGCGTGGTAGCAATCAGCCCCAGCATTTT.

This chain connects TRBV7-5 to TRBJ2-1; no DNA check was done on the table's D call, TRBD2. TRBV7-5 is tagged as a pseudogene. The CDR3 totals 19 residues. CDR3 DNA: TGTGCCAGAAGTAAAGTTAGGCTAGCGGGGGGGCCATCGGGCAATGAGCAGTTCTTC. It specifies CARSKVRLAGGPSGNEQFF.

This sequence joins TRBV3-1 (or the pseudogene TRBV3-2) and TRBJ2-5, with a weak D call TRBD1 (5 bases). This CDR3 is built from 16 residues. Trimming cost V 0 bases and J 4 bases, with 15 bases left between them. The germline V gene encodes CDR1 LGHDT and CDR2 YNNKEL (reference sequence). This chain's CDR3 is CASSQDWGRASETQYF. As DNA, the CDR3 is TGTGCCAGCAGCCAAGATTGGGGCCGGGCCTCAGAGACCCAGTACTTC.

The rearrangement joins TRBV18 to TRBJ1-2; the match to TRBD1 covers 11 bases. Unmatched junction bases numbered 8, after V lost 3 bases and J lost 2 bases. The CDR3 loop spans 17 amino acids. Germline lookup yields CDR1 KGHSH and CDR2 LQKENI. The CDR3 here is CASSPSDRGLLNYGYTF. The CDR3 DNA is TGTGCCAGCTCACCTTCGGACAGGGGGCTGTTGAACTATGGCTACACCTTC.

This sequence joins TRBV28 and TRBJ2-7, with TRBD2 matching 8 bases. From germline, CDR1 is MDHEN and CDR2 SYDVKM. This CDR3 is built from 17 residues. V lost 5 bases to trimming and J lost 0 bases; unmatched junction nucleotides: 12. This chain's CDR3 is CASSTDVAGRSSYEQYF. Here the CDR3 DNA reads TGTGCCAGCAGTACCGACGTAGCGGGGCGCAGCTCCTACGAGCAGTACTTC.

The chain links TRBV9 to TRBJ1-5; 8 bases are shared with TRBD1. This CDR3 has 15 amino acids. With 0 bases clipped from V and 6 bases from J, the junction kept 5 bases outside the gene matches. Germline CDR1 and CDR2: SGDLS and YYNGEE. Here the CDR3 DNA reads TGTGCCAGCAGCGTAGATACAGGGGGGGGTCAGCCCCAGCATTTT. This gives the protein CASSVDTGGGQPQHF.

The rearrangement links TRBV4-2 to TRBJ2-3; TRBD2 aligns across 12 bases. The CDR3 contains 17 residues. The V gene end was trimmed by 4 bases and the J gene end by 1 base; junction bases not matched to a gene: 6. Germline V lookup: CDR1 LGHNA, CDR2 YNFKEQ. CDR3: CASSPLAGGRGTDTQYF. CDR3 DNA sequence: TGTGCCAGCAGCCCGCTAGCGGGGGGGCGGGGCACAGATACGCAGTATTTT.

The gene calls are TRBV7-6 and TRBJ2-1; TRBD2 agrees at 9 bases. Trimming cost V 4 bases and J 9 bases; bases outside gene matches: 10. The V gene's germline CDR1 is SGHVS and CDR2 FNYEAQ. The CDR3 is 15 amino acids. CDR3 sequence: CASSSARAGGPEQFF. CDR3 DNA: TGTGCCAGCAGCTCCGCCCGGGCGGGGGGGCCTGAGCAGTTCTTC.

This clone was picked up many times. J is TRBJ2-5 and V is TRBV28, with 7 nucleotides matching TRBD2. The CDR3 sequence is 16 residues long. In germline, CDR1 is MDHEN, CDR2 SYDVKM. J was trimmed by 4 bases and V by 2 bases; bases with no gene match: 10. CDR3 protein: CASSLRRGGVGETQYF. DNA of the CDR3: TGTGCCAGCAGTTTACGGAGGGGAGGGGTCGGAGAGACCCAGTACTTC.

The chain combines TRBV19 with TRBJ2-1, with TRBD2 identical over 9 bases. V lost 4 bases, J lost 6 bases, and 4 bases stayed unmatched. The germline V gene encodes CDR1 LNHDA and CDR2 SQIVND (reference sequence). CDR3 length: 14 residues. For the CDR3, the DNA is TGTGCCAGTAGTAGCGGGGGGGCTGGCAATGAGCAGTTCTTC. It yields the protein CASSSGGAGNEQFF. Together with reference TRBV19 and TRBJ2-1, the CDR3 gives the full variable domain: DGGITQSPKYLFRKEGQNVTLSCEQNLNHDAMYWYRQDPGQGLRLIYYSQIVNDFQKGDIAEGYSVSREKKESFPLTVTSAQKNPTAFYLCASSSGGAGNEQFFGPGTRLTVL.

The V and J genes are TRBV2 and TRBJ2-1, with 7 bases matching TRBD2. The CDR3 covers 14 residues. Germline V lookup: CDR1 SNHLY, CDR2 FYNNEI. V lost 3 bases, J lost 9 bases, and 8 bases stayed unmatched. CDR3 DNA sequence: TGTGCCAGCAGTGACCAGCGGGGAAGCCTTGAGCAGTTCTTC. Its translation: CASSDQRGSLEQFF.

The chain joins TRBV20-1 to TRBJ2-7; the D is unclear. The V gene's germline CDR1 is DFQATT and CDR2 SNEGSKA (reference sequence). V was trimmed by 8 bases and J by 1 base, leaving 6 bases between them. The CDR3 is 10 amino acids. The CDR3: CSLSSYEQYF. The CDR3 bases are TGCAGTTTATCGTCCTACGAGCAGTACTTC.

Points on this clone: This CDR3 is also generated by other DNA sequences in the sample. The chain carries TRBV5-4 and TRBJ2-3, with D possibly being TRBD1 (6 bases). CDR1 SGHNT and CDR2 YYREEE come from the germline V gene (reference sequence). CDR3 length: 13 residues. Trimming took off 2 bases at V and 4 bases at J, with 8 bases between the two ends. CDR3 DNA sequence: TGTGCCAGCAGCTTACAGGGTGCAGATACGCAGTATTTT. It specifies CASSLQGADTQYF.

This clone was detected once. This chain links TRBV24-1 with TRBJ1-5, with TRBD1 as a possible D gene (5 bases). The CDR3 contains 13 residues. The germline gives CDR1 KGHDR, CDR2 SFDVKD. Between the trimmed V and J ends, which lost 1 base and 5 bases, there was a span of 5 bases. The CDR3 loop reads CATSDFRDQPQHF. The CDR3 coding sequence is TGTGCCACCAGTGATTTCAGGGATCAGCCCCAGCATTTT.